The clone carrying this T cell receptor (beta chain) was observed many times. The data were obtained in a study of molecular identifiers for immune sequencing clone quantification. The CDR3 loop spans 14 amino acids. The J segment lost 5 bases and the V segment lost 6 bases, leaving 8 bases of the junction unmatched. TCRdb used MiXCR to reprocess the PCR reads, holding one entry per CDR3 protein. The sample contains 40,000 to 50,000 distinct CDR3 sequences, around 21% of which appear only once. Libraries of naive CD8 T cells were made from about 19,000 to 1,100,000 sorted cells. They used 10%, 30% or 50% RNA.

This clonotype originated in a human donor in good health. Some libraries in this study had Jurkat cell RNA spiked in. The V and J genes are TRBV5-7 and TRBJ2-7, with TRBD1 matching 10 bases. TRBV5-7 is labeled an ORF, and its function is uncertain. The sample consisted of naive CD8+ T cells from blood, with Jurkat cell RNA spiked in. Subset denoted: FACS-sorted CD8+CD4-CCR7+CD45RA+ naive T cells. The DNA for the CDR3 is TGTGCCAGCAACCTGTGGGGACAGGGGAACGAGCAGTACTTC. It translates to CASNLWGQGNEQYF.